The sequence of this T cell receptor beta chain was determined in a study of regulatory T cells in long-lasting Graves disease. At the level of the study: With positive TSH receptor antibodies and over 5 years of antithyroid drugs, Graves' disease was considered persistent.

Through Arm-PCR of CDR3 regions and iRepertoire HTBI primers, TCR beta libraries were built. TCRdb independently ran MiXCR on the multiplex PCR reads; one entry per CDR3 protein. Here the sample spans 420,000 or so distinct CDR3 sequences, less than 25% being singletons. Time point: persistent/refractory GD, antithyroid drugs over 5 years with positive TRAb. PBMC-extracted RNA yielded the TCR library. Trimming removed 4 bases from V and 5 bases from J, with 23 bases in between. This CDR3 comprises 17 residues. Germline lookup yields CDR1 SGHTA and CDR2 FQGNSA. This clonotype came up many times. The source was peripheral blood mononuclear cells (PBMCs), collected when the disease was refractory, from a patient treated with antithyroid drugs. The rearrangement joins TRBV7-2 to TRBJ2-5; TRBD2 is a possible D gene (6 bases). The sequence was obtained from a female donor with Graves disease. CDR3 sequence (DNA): TGTGCCAGCAGCTGGGGATCGGGAGTTAGCGGTTTCGAGACCCAGTACTTC. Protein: CASSWGSGVSGFETQYF.